One sample yielded the 10 T cell receptor beta chains listed below, sequenced in a study of T cell responses to AZD1222 COVID-19 vaccine. TCRdb's table, derived via immunoSEQ multiplex PCR, lists solely in-frame clones and lacks some. The repertoire holds around 150,000 clones, with 80% to 95% as singletons. The specimen comprised peripheral blood, sampled 28 days after the second AZD1222 dose. These TCRs come from an adult who received the AZD1222 COVID-19 vaccine.

The rearrangement joins TRBV9 to TRBJ2-2; a weak D match, TRBD2 (6 bases). Trimming stripped 4 bases from V and 5 bases from J, with 18 bases between. This CDR3 is 16 amino acids long. Per germline, CDR1 SGDLS and CDR2 YYNGEE. Here the CDR3 DNA reads TGTGCCAGCAGCCCCCGAGGAGGGAGGAGTACCGGGGAGCTGTTTTTT. Amino acid sequence: CASSPRGGRSTGELFF.

This chain uses TRBV7-2 with TRBJ2-1; D is unresolved. Trimming pared 5 bases from V and 9 bases from J, leaving 14 bases between. The CDR3 is 13 residues long. The germline gives CDR1 SGHTA, CDR2 FQGNSA. The CDR3 nucleotides are TGTGCCAGCAGCCACGCCCGGGCGGCTGAGCAGTTCTTC. Encoded protein: CASSHARAAEQFF.

V gene TRBV5-1 combines with J gene TRBJ1-4; D is perhaps TRBD1 (5 bases). The germline V gene encodes CDR1 SGHRS and CDR2 YFSETQ. The CDR3 consists of 15 residues. V was pared by 4 bases and J by 5 bases, with 15 bases between. CDR3 in amino acids: CASSEDGALNEKLFF. DNA of the CDR3: TGCGCCAGCAGCGAAGATGGGGCCCTAAATGAAAAACTGTTTTTT. The full variable domain, its missing parts supplied by reference TRBV5-1 and TRBJ1-4, is KAGVTQTPRYLIKTRGQQVTLSCSPISGHRSVSWYQQTPGQGLQFLFEYFSETQRNKGNFPGRFSGRQFSNSRSEMNVSTLELGDSALYLCASSEDGALNEKLFFGSGTQLSVL.

This chain joins TRBV7-3 and TRBJ2-3, with 7 bases identical to TRBD1. CDR3 size: 16 residues. With V trimmed by 5 bases and J by 1 base, 9 bases remained unmatched. Germline V gives CDR1 SGHTA, CDR2 FQGTGA. CDR3: CASSASTGLGTDTQYF. CDR3 sequence (DNA): TGTGCCAGCAGCGCCTCGACAGGGCTAGGCACAGATACGCAGTATTTT.

This chain uses TRBV25-1 with TRBJ1-4; 12 positions agree with TRBD1. The CDR3 loop spans 17 amino acids. Germline V gene data show CDR1 as MGHDK and CDR2 as SYGVNS. Unmatched junction bases numbered 7, after V lost 5 bases and J lost 3 bases. CDR3 bases: TGTGCCAGCAGTAACCGGGACAGGGGGCTATCTAATGAAAAACTGTTTTTT. It yields the protein CASSNRDRGLSNEKLFF.

The chain employs TRBV3-1 (or the pseudogene TRBV3-2) and TRBJ2-7, with D perhaps TRBD1 (5 bases). The germline V gene encodes CDR1 LGHDT and CDR2 YNNKEL (reference sequence). V was trimmed by 1 base and J by 4 bases, leaving 11 bases between them. The CDR3 runs 14 residues. The CDR3 region is CASSQVRGRYEQYF. The CDR3 bases are TGTGCCAGCAGCCAAGTAAGGGGTAGGTACGAGCAGTACTTC.

This chain uses TRBV11-3 with TRBJ2-2; 7 bases are shared with TRBD2. Germline V gives CDR1 SGHNT, CDR2 YENEEA. After removal of 5 bases from V and 5 bases from J, the junction contained 11 bases not matched to a gene. The CDR3 is 16 residues long. CDR3 bases: TGTGCCAGCAGCCCCCGCTATGAGCGGGAAACCGGGGAGCTGTTTTTT. This gives the protein CASSPRYERETGELFF.

The gene calls are TRBV12-5 and TRBJ2-1, with 8 bases matching TRBD2. Germline values: CDR1 LGHNT, CDR2 FRNRAP. This CDR3 has 16 amino acids. The ends lost 0 bases at V and 2 bases at J; junction bases unmatched: 3. For the CDR3, the DNA is TGTGCTAGTGGTTTGGTAAGTAGCGGGGCCTACAATGAGCAGTTCTTC. Encoded protein: CASGLVSSGAYNEQFF.

This chain joins TRBV10-3 and TRBJ1-6; 9 positions match TRBD1. The CDR3 has 13 amino acids. J was trimmed by 8 bases and V by 6 bases; bases with no gene match: 2. Germline V lookup: CDR1 ENHRY, CDR2 SYGVKD. CDR3 nucleotides: TGTGCCATCAGGGGACAGGGTGATTCACCCCTCCACTTT. It specifies CAIRGQGDSPLHF.

The J gene is TRBJ1-5, the V gene TRBV28, with D perhaps TRBD1 (5 bases). CDR3 length: 18 amino acids. Germline-derived CDR1 and CDR2 are MDHEN and SYDVKM. V lost 4 bases and J lost 3, with 22 bases in between. DNA of the CDR3: TGTGCCAGCAGTTCGGGAGGACACACCGGAAGGACCAATCAGCCCCAGCATTTT. Residues: CASSSGGHTGRTNQPQHF.